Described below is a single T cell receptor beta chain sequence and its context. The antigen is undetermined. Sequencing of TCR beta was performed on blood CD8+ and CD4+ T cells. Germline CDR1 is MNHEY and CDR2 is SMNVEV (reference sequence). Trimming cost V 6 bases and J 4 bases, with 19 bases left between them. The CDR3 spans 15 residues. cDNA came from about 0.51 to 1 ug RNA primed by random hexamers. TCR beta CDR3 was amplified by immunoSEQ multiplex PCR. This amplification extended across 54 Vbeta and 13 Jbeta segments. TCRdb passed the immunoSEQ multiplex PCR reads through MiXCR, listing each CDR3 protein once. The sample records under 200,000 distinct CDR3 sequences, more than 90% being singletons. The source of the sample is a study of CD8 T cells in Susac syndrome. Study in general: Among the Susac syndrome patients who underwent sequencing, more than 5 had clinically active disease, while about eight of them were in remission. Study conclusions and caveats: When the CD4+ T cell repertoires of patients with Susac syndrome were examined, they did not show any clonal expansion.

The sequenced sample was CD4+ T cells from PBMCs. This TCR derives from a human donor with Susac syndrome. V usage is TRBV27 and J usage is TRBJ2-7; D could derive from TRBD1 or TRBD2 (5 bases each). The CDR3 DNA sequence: TGTGCCAGCAGCGTAGGGGCGGGTTTTGCGTACGAGCAGTACTTC. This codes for CASSVGAGFAYEQYF.